Below are 20 T cell receptor beta chains sequenced from a single sample in a study of CD8 T cells in Susac syndrome. It was with random hexamers that roughly 0.5 to 1 ug RNA was reverse transcribed. In TCRdb, the immunoSEQ multiplex PCR reads were re-called with MiXCR into one record per CDR3 protein. The profile shows 150,000 to 200,000 distinct CDR3 sequences, less than 95% of them singletons. Sequenced sample: CD4+ T cells from PBMCs. All receptors derive from a human donor with multiple sclerosis.

The rearrangement joins TRBV27 to TRBJ1-2; possible D gene TRBD1, 5 bases. CDR1 and CDR2 (germline): MNHEY, SMNVEV (reference sequence). This CDR3 has 13 amino acids. Trimming removed 6 bases from V and 6 bases from J, with 14 bases in between. The CDR3 DNA is TGTGCCAGCAGCTTGCAGGGTTTGGATGGCTACACCTTC. This encodes CASSLQGLDGYTF.

The CDR3 here is CSAGTRNSEQYF. CDR3 sequence (DNA): TGCAGCGCCGGGACGAGGAACTCCGAGCAGTACTTC. The rearrangement uses TRBV29-1 and TRBJ2-7; the D gene could be TRBD1 or TRBD2 (5 bases each). Germline V gene lookup returns CDR1 SQVTM and CDR2 ANQGSEA. V lost 7 bases to trimming and J lost 6 bases, with 16 bases between them. This CDR3 has 12 amino acids.

This clonotype was seen a single time. V usage is TRBV30 and J usage is TRBJ2-6; D is uncertain. The V end lost 4 bases, the J end lost 1 base, and 5 bases lay between the germline ends. Germline V gene lookup returns CDR1 GTSNPN and CDR2 SVGIG (reference sequence). The length of the CDR3 is 13 residues. Here the CDR3 reads CAWKQSGANVLTF. Here the CDR3 DNA reads TGTGCCTGGAAGCAGTCTGGGGCCAACGTCCTGACTTTC.

The J gene is TRBJ1-5, the V gene TRBV2, with D perhaps TRBD1 (5 bases). The CDR3 has 14 amino acids. V was shortened by 7 bases and J by 4 bases, with 14 bases between the two germline ends. From germline, CDR1 is SNHLY and CDR2 FYNNEI. For the CDR3, the DNA is TGTGCCAGCACCCCCGTGACAGTGAATCAGCCCCAGCATTTT. Protein product: CASTPVTVNQPQHF.

The CDR3 protein is CSAKGEIAPVRYNEQFF. The CDR3 DNA sequence: TGCAGCGCTAAGGGGGAAATAGCCCCCGTTCGCTACAATGAGCAGTTCTTC. J is TRBJ2-1 and V is TRBV29-1; D is possibly TRBD1 (6 bases). The CDR3 loop spans 17 amino acids. Trimming took 7 bases from V and 3 from J, leaving 25 bases between them. In germline, CDR1 is SQVTM, CDR2 ANQGSEA.

The chain links TRBV7-9 to TRBJ2-7; D perhaps matches TRBD2 (5 bases). Germline CDR1 is SEHNR and CDR2 is FQNEAQ (reference sequence). The length of the CDR3 is 12 residues. Trimming shortened V by 5 bases and J by 9 bases, and 14 bases separated the two germline ends. Here the CDR3 reads CASSPSTAPQYF. Here the CDR3 DNA reads TGTGCCAGCAGCCCTAGCACCGCTCCGCAGTACTTC.

This chain joins TRBV28 and TRBJ2-3; 9 nucleotides line up with TRBD2. V dropped 6 bases and J dropped 5; count of bases not matched to a gene: 6. The germline V gene encodes CDR1 MDHEN and CDR2 SYDVKM. The CDR3 is 14 residues long. DNA of the CDR3: TGTGCCAGCAGGGGAGCGGGAGGCGGAGATACGCAGTATTTT. Amino acid sequence: CASRGAGGGDTQYF.

The V call is TRBV28, the J call TRBJ1-6, with D hard to call. Germline V gene sequence: CDR1 MDHEN, CDR2 SYDVKM. V was trimmed by 5 bases and J by 6 bases, leaving 8 bases between them. CDR3 length equals 13 residues. The chain's CDR3 is CASSTRFNSPLHF. The CDR3 nucleotides are TGTGCCAGCAGTACCCGCTTTAATTCACCCCTCCACTTT.

The chain carries TRBV6-5 and TRBJ1-5; 7 nucleotides align to TRBD1. This CDR3 comprises 14 residues. V gave up 6 bases and J gave up 7 bases; unmatched junction bases: 9. CDR1 and CDR2 from the germline V gene are MNHEY and SVGAGI. The CDR3 DNA sequence: TGTGCCAGCAGGCGCAGGACAGGAGGGCAGCCCCAGCATTTT. It yields the protein CASRRRTGGQPQHF.

A single count supports this clonotype. The chain has TRBV5-7 and TRBJ1-5; D possibly corresponds to TRBD1 (6 bases). TRBV5-7 has ORF status, its function being uncertain. Between the trimmed V and J ends, which lost 4 bases and 4 bases, there was a span of 18 bases. This CDR3 region has 16 residues. The CDR3 here is CASSIQGPLTNQPQHF. The CDR3 DNA is TGTGCCAGCAGCATACAGGGCCCCTTGACAAATCAGCCCCAGCATTTT.

J is TRBJ2-7 and V is TRBV7-8, with D unclear. Per the germline V gene, CDR1 is SGHVS and CDR2 is FQNEAQ. V lost 6 bases to trimming and J lost 5 bases, with 8 bases between them. The CDR3 totals 11 residues. CDR3 loop: CASRSEDEQYF. The CDR3 nucleotides read TGTGCCAGCAGGTCTGAGGACGAGCAGTACTTC.

The V call is TRBV20-1, the J call TRBJ2-5; TRBD2 might be the D (8 bases). The CDR3 is 18 residues long. V was shortened by 4 bases and J by 4 bases, with 28 bases between the two germline ends. The germline V gene has CDR1 DFQATT and CDR2 SNEGSKA (reference sequence). The CDR3 protein is CSAIAFRGDSGSGETQYF. CDR3 coding DNA: TGCAGTGCTATCGCCTTCCGGGGGGACAGCGGGAGTGGAGAGACCCAGTACTTC.

The gene calls are TRBV10-3 and TRBJ2-3, with TRBD2 matching over 8 bases. V trimming: 1 base; J trimming: 5 bases; junction bases outside the gene matches: 5. CDR3 size: 15 residues. Germline V gene sequence: CDR1 ENHRY, CDR2 SYGVKD. The CDR3 loop reads CAISEFSGSIDTQYF. In nucleotides, the CDR3 is TGTGCCATCAGTGAGTTCAGCGGGAGTATAGATACGCAGTATTTT.

The chain is built from TRBV27 and TRBJ1-2, with D perhaps matching TRBD1 (5 bases). Trimming cost V 1 base and J 7 bases, with 16 bases left between them. Germline V lookup: CDR1 MNHEY, CDR2 SMNVEV (reference sequence). The CDR3 has 15 residues. CDR3 coding DNA: TGTGCCAGCAGTTTATACCCGAAAGGGGCGGGTGGCTACACCTTC. It encodes CASSLYPKGAGGYTF.

This chain joins TRBV12-3 or TRBV12-4 and TRBJ2-1, with D possibly matching TRBD2 (6 bases). The CDR3 runs 12 residues. Trimming left V 4 bases short and J 11 bases short, with 12 bases between. This chain's CDR3 is CASSSSGTQQFF. The CDR3 DNA sequence: TGTGCCAGCAGTTCCTCCGGGACTCAGCAGTTCTTC.

In its sample, this clonotype was seen once. CDR3 nucleotides: TGCGCCAGCAGCTTGGACCCGGGTTCTAATGAAAAACTGTTTTTT. Encoded protein: CASSLDPGSNEKLFF. The J gene is TRBJ1-4, the V gene TRBV5-1, with unresolved D. The CDR3 has 15 residues. Trimming shortened V by 0 bases and J by 3 bases, and 9 bases separated the two germline ends. Germline loops: CDR1 SGHRS, CDR2 YFSETQ.

This clonotype has just one count. The chain couples TRBV18 to TRBJ1-2; TRBD1 agrees at 7 bases. V lost 6 bases, J lost 8 bases, and 12 bases stayed unmatched. This CDR3 has 14 residues. Germline assignment: CDR1 KGHSH and CDR2 LQKENI. CDR3 DNA: TGTGCCAGCTCGCTCGGGACAGCCGACGGGGGCTACACCTTC. Translated, it gives CASSLGTADGGYTF.

The chain recombines TRBV19 with TRBJ1-1; 7 bases line up with TRBD1. The V gene end was trimmed by 5 bases and the J gene end by 0 bases; junction bases not matched to a gene: 6. CDR3 length: 15 residues. Germline assignment: CDR1 LNHDA and CDR2 SQIVND (reference sequence). The CDR3 spells CASSRPGTVNTEAFF. CDR3 sequence (DNA): TGTGCCAGTAGTCGTCCCGGGACAGTGAACACTGAAGCTTTCTTT. Together with reference TRBV19 and TRBJ1-1, the CDR3 gives the full variable domain: DGGITQSPKYLFRKEGQNVTLSCEQNLNHDAMYWYRQDPGQGLRLIYYSQIVNDFQKGDIAEGYSVSREKKESFPLTVTSAQKNPTAFYLCASSRPGTVNTEAFFGQGTRLTVV.

The chain couples TRBV23-1 to TRBJ2-2, with D tentatively TRBD1 (6 bases). TRBV23-1 is an open reading frame whose function is uncertain. V lost 4 bases, J lost 4 bases, and 25 bases lay in between. This CDR3 region has 19 residues. In DNA form, the CDR3 reads TGCGCCAGCAGTCGGAAAAAGGTGGACAGCTCCGCTGGCACCGGGGAGCTGTTTTTT. Residues: CASSRKKVDSSAGTGELFF.

The chain uses TRBV19 and TRBJ1-1, with no clear D. Trimming removed 5 bases from V and 7 bases from J, with 8 bases in between. This CDR3 comprises 11 residues. Germline V gene lookup returns CDR1 LNHDA and CDR2 SQIVND (reference sequence). The CDR3 spells CASSFEGEAFF. CDR3 DNA sequence: TGTGCCAGTAGTTTTGAGGGTGAAGCTTTCTTT.